The 21 T cell receptor beta chains reported below all come from one sample, sequenced in a study of shared clonotypes between healthy human individuals (dated by TCRdb to about 2020). Library preparation employed the immunoSEQ multiplex PCR assay. TCRdb retrieved this table from immuneACCESS and kept in-frame rearrangements only. Not all clones are present; in checked studies, unresolved V genes account for under half, and no reason is known for the remainder. The sample table holds roughly 2,000,000 clones, of which around 93% were seen once. The ten most abundant clones make up more than 1.5% of the sample. For the CD8 naive samples, CD45RO-negative cells were positively selected for CCR7, yielding a CD45RA+CCR7+ population from which TemRA cells were excluded. What was sequenced was naive CD8+ T cells from PBMCs. The cell subset or site label, as the study defines it: CD45RA+CCR7+. The receptors derive from a man between 18 and 29 years old in good health. Some clones in this sample may be carry-over from other donors' samples.

The genes are TRBV11-2 and TRBJ2-5, with TRBD2 as a possible D gene (7 bases). Trimming took 5 bases from V and 4 from J, leaving 17 bases between them. Germline assignment: CDR1 SGHAT and CDR2 FQNNGV. The CDR3 runs 15 residues. CDR3 DNA: TGTGCCAGCAGCCTAGGGGGGGTGATGGGAGAGACCCAGTACTTC. This translates into CASSLGGVMGETQYF.

The chain links TRBV27 to TRBJ2-1; TRBD2 matches 9 bases. The CDR3 is 15 residues long. V shed 7 bases, J shed 8 bases, and the junction held 12 bases outside the gene matches. Germline V lookup: CDR1 MNHEY, CDR2 SMNVEV (reference sequence). The CDR3: CASNALAGSADEQFF. CDR3 sequence (DNA): TGTGCCAGCAATGCGCTAGCGGGAAGTGCGGATGAGCAGTTCTTC.

In its sample, this clone was seen a few times. The chain recombines TRBV27 with TRBJ1-5; 12 bases line up with TRBD1. V was clipped by 5 bases and J by 2 bases; unmatched bases: 10. The CDR3 extends over 18 amino acids. Per the germline V gene, CDR1 is MNHEY and CDR2 is SMNVEV (reference sequence). The CDR3 nucleotides read TGTGCCAGCAGTGCCCGGGACAGGGGGCGGATGGGCAATCAGCCCCAGCATTTT. It is translated as CASSARDRGRMGNQPQHF.

The genes are TRBV27 and TRBJ1-1; 9 bases agree with TRBD1. The length of the CDR3 is 13 residues. Germline loops: CDR1 MNHEY, CDR2 SMNVEV (reference sequence). V lost 3 bases to trimming and J lost 10 bases; unmatched junction nucleotides: 6. The CDR3 loop reads CASSLGTGYRAFF. The CDR3 nucleotides read TGTGCCAGCAGTTTGGGGACAGGGTATCGAGCTTTCTTT.

This sequence joins TRBV28 and TRBJ1-4; 8 nucleotides match TRBD1. Germline CDR1 reads MDHEN; CDR2 reads SYDVKM. The CDR3 totals 16 residues. V shed 5 bases and J 8 bases; nucleotides not matched to a gene: 13. This CDR3 reads CASSDIDRGSEEKLFF. The CDR3 nucleotides read TGTGCCAGCAGTGATATAGACAGGGGCTCGGAGGAAAAACTGTTTTTT.

The chain is built from TRBV9 and TRBJ1-4, with unresolved D. The germline V gene encodes CDR1 SGDLS and CDR2 YYNGEE. The V end was cut by 3 bases, the J end by 11 bases, with 17 bases between. CDR3 length: 14 amino acids. DNA for the CDR3: TGTGCCAGCAGCGGAACAGTGTCTGAAGGGAAACTGTTTTTT. It is translated as CASSGTVSEGKLFF.

V gene TRBV29-1 combines with J gene TRBJ1-2; 11 bases line up with TRBD1. Germline CDR1 and CDR2: SQVTM and ANQGSEA. This CDR3 is built from 15 residues. Trimming took 7 bases from V and 8 from J; bases not matched to a gene: 15. The CDR3 DNA reads as TGCAGCGCCCGGACAGGGGGCTCCAGTCGAAACGGCTACACCTTC. Translated: CSARTGGSSRNGYTF. Based on the CDR3 plus reference TRBV29-1 and TRBJ1-2, the full variable domain is SAVISQKPSRDICQRGTSLTIQCQVDSQVTMMFWYRQQPGQSLTLIATANQGSEATYESGFVIDKFPISRPNLTFSTLTVSNMSPEDSSIYLCSARTGGSSRNGYTFGSGTRLTVV.

V usage is TRBV6-6 and J usage is TRBJ1-4; tentatively, D is TRBD1 (5 bases). Germline V gene lookup returns CDR1 MNHNY and CDR2 SVGAGI (reference sequence). The CDR3 consists of 14 residues. Trimming took off 3 bases at V and 7 bases at J, with 12 bases between the two ends. The CDR3 coding sequence is TGTGCCAGCAGTTATGGGGGACCGGGTGAAAAACTGTTTTTT. Protein product: CASSYGGPGEKLFF.

The count of this clone is one. The V call is TRBV11-3, the J call TRBJ2-3, with 7 bases lining up with TRBD1. This CDR3 has 13 amino acids. Trimming took 5 bases from V and 5 from J; bases not matched to a gene: 4. Germline assignment: CDR1 SGHNT and CDR2 YENEEA. The chain's CDR3 is CASSGQAGDTQYF. The CDR3 coding sequence is TGTGCCAGCAGCGGACAGGCGGGAGATACGCAGTATTTT.

The genes are TRBV4-3 and TRBJ2-6; no clear D. Germline CDR1 is LGHNA and CDR2 is YSLEER. V lost 1 base and J 0 bases, leaving 10 bases between the germline ends. The CDR3 contains 17 residues. For the CDR3, the DNA is TGCGCCAGCAGCCAAGGCCAAGGTATCTCTGGGGCCAACGTCCTGACTTTC. Its protein is CASSQGQGISGANVLTF.

V usage is TRBV4-2 and J usage is TRBJ1-3, with 7 bases lining up with TRBD1. With V trimmed by 5 bases and J by 4 bases, 5 bases remained unmatched. The germline V gene encodes CDR1 LGHNA and CDR2 YNFKEQ. This CDR3 has 14 amino acids. The CDR3 DNA sequence: TGTGCCAGCAGCGACAGGGACGCGGGAAACACCATATATTTT. Its protein product is CASSDRDAGNTIYF.

This chain links TRBV4-1 with TRBJ2-6; 7 bases map to TRBD1. Germline assignment: CDR1 MGHRA and CDR2 YSYEKL. CDR3 size: 16 residues. V trimming: 3 bases; J trimming: 0 bases; junction bases outside the gene matches: 2. The CDR3 here is CASSQTGFSGANVLTF. For the CDR3, the DNA is TGCGCCAGCAGCCAGACAGGGTTCTCTGGGGCCAACGTCCTGACTTTC.

The chain recombines TRBV19 with TRBJ2-3; D remains ambiguous. Trimming took off 7 bases at V and 2 bases at J, with 13 bases between the two ends. This CDR3 has 14 residues. Germline lookup yields CDR1 LNHDA and CDR2 SQIVND (reference sequence). The DNA of the CDR3 is TGTGCCAGTACCACACTGGATTCCACAGATACGCAGTATTTT. Amino acid sequence: CASTTLDSTDTQYF.

V is TRBV6-5 and J is TRBJ1-1; a possible D gene is TRBD1 (6 bases). With 8 bases removed from V and 6 bases from J, the gap between germline ends came to 16 bases. This CDR3 comprises 13 residues. CDR1 MNHEY and CDR2 SVGAGI come from the germline V gene. CDR3 region: CASLAGGFAEAFF. CDR3 nucleotide sequence: TGTGCCAGCCTCGCGGGGGGCTTCGCTGAAGCTTTCTTT.

The genes are TRBV28 and TRBJ1-6; 7 nucleotides line up with TRBD1. This CDR3 region has 17 residues. V was clipped by 4 bases and J by 9 bases; unmatched bases: 15. The germline CDR1 and CDR2 sequences are MDHEN and SYDVKM. The DNA of the CDR3 is TGTGCCAGCAGTTACCACCGAACAACCCGACAGGGTTCACCCCTCCACTTT. Protein sequence: CASSYHRTTRQGSPLHF. Looking up the rest from reference TRBV28 and TRBJ1-6 gives the full variable domain: DVKVTQSSRYLVKRTGEKVFLECVQDMDHENMFWYRQDPGLGLRLIYFSYDVKMKEKGDIPEGYSVSREKKERFSLILESASTNQTSMYLCASSYHRTTRQGSPLHFGNGTRLTVT.

The chain recombines TRBV6-4 with TRBJ2-1; TRBD2 is a possible D gene (6 bases). This CDR3 is built from 17 residues. Trimming removed 3 bases from V and 6 bases from J, with 21 bases in between. Germline CDR1 is MRHNA and CDR2 is SNTAGT. The CDR3: CASSDTWAAGIFNEQFF. DNA for the CDR3: TGTGCCAGCAGTGATACCTGGGCAGCGGGTATTTTCAATGAGCAGTTCTTC.

About this clone: The same CDR3 can be traced to other DNA sequences in this sample. This rearrangement joins TRBV11-2 to TRBJ2-7, with D perhaps matching TRBD2 (5 bases). The CDR3 runs 14 residues. V was pared by 3 bases and J by 2 bases, with 11 bases between. Germline loops: CDR1 SGHAT, CDR2 FQNNGV. For the CDR3, the DNA is TGTGCCAGCAGCTTCGGTGCGGGCCCCTACGAGCAGTACTTC. Amino acid sequence: CASSFGAGPYEQYF.

The chain links TRBV29-1 to TRBJ2-7, with a possible D match to TRBD2 (6 bases). CDR1 is SQVTM and CDR2 is ANQGSEA in the germline V gene. The CDR3 spans 15 residues. Deletions cut 2 bases from V and 2 bases from J, with 16 bases between. CDR3 sequence reads: CSVEFGGTAPYEQYF. The CDR3 nucleotides read TGCAGCGTTGAATTTGGAGGGACCGCACCCTACGAGCAGTACTTC.

CDR3 sequence (DNA): TGTGCCAGCAGCGTAGTCTCCGATTGGAGAGGCTACACCTTC. It is translated as CASSVVSDWRGYTF. V and J are TRBV9 and TRBJ1-2; D is uncertain. V was pared by 0 bases and J by 8 bases, with 14 bases between. The CDR3 runs 14 residues. Germline CDR1 is SGDLS and CDR2 is YYNGEE.

This sequence joins TRBV28 and TRBJ1-2; TRBD1 agrees at 8 bases. Germline values: CDR1 MDHEN, CDR2 SYDVKM. The trim removed 2 bases at V and 5 bases at J, leaving 7 bases unmatched. This CDR3 region has 15 residues. The chain's CDR3 is CASSLVTGGRYGYTF. CDR3 DNA sequence: TGTGCCAGCAGTTTAGTAACAGGGGGTCGGTATGGCTACACCTTC.

In this sample, this clone turned up a few times. The chain joins TRBV2 to TRBJ1-4; D not resolved. This CDR3 region has 13 residues. Per germline, CDR1 SNHLY and CDR2 FYNNEI. Between the trimmed V and J ends, which lost 1 base and 8 bases, there was a span of 8 bases. As DNA, the CDR3 is TGTGCCAGCAGTGAAGTTGGGCTGGAAAAACTGTTTTTT. Amino acid sequence: CASSEVGLEKLFF.